This T cell receptor (beta chain) was captured by sequencing in a study of identical twins. Findings and caveats of the study: Modelling approaches yielded underestimates of out-of-frame TCR alpha sharing between monozygotic twins.

TCRdb re-called the 5' RACE reads with MiXCR, one entry per CDR3 protein. Of fewer than 650,000 distinct CDR3 sequences in the sample, roughly 6.6% are singletons; the top ten hold over 1.5%. On this clonotype itself: Its target is not known.

Per germline, CDR1 SEHNR and CDR2 FQNEAQ (reference sequence). The V end was cut by 4 bases, the J end by 8 bases, with 20 bases between. The CDR3 is 15 amino acids. A further study also used this sample, focusing on yellow fever vaccine responses in identical twins.

The chain combines TRBV7-9 with TRBJ1-2; perhaps TRBD1 as D (6 bases). The receptor was derived from a young woman in good health. The sequenced material came from PBMCs. The CDR3 is CASSSFGGGGSGYTF. CDR3 nucleotides: TGTGCCAGCAGCTCCTTTGGAGGGGGTGGCTCCGGCTACACCTTC.